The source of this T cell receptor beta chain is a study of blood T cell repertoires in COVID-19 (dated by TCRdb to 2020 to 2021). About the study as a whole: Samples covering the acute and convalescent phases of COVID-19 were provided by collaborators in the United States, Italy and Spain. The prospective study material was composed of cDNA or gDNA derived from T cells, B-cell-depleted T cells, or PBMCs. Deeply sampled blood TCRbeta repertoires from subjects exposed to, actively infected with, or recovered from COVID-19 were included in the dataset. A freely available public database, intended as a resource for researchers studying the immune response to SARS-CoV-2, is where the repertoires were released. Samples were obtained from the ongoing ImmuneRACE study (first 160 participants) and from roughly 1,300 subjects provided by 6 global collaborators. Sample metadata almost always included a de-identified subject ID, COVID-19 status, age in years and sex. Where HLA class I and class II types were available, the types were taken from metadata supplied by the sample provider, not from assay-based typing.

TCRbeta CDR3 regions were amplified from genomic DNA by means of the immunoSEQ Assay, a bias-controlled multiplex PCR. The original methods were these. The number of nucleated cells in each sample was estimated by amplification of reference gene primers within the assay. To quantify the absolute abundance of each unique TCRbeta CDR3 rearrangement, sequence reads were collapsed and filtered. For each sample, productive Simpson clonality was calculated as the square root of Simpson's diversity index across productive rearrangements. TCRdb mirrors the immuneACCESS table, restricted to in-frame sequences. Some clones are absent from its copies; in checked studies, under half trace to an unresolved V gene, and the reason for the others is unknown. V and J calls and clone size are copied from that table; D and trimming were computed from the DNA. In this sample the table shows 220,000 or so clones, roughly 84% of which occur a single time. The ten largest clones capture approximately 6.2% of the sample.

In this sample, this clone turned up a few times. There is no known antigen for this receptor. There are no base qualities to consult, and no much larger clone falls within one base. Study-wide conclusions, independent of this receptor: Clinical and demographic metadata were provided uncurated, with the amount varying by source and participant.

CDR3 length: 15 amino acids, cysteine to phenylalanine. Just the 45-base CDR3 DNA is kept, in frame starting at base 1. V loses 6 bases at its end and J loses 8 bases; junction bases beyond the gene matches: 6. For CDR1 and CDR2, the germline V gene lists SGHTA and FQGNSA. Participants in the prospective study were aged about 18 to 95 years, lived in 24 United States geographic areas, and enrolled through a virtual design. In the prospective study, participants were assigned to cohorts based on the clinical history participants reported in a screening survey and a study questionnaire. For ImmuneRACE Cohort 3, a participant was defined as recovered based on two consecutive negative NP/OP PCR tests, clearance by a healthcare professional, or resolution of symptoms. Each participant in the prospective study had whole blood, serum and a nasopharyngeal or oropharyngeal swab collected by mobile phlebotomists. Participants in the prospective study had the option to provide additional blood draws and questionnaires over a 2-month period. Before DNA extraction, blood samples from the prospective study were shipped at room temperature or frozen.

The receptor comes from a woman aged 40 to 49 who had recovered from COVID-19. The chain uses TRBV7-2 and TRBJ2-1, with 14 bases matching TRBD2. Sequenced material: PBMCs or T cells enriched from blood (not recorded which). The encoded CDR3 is CASRRGLAGADEQFF. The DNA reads TGTGCCAGCAGAAGGGGACTAGCGGGAGCGGATGAGCAGTTCTTC.